A single sample gave rise to the 24 T cell receptor beta chains below, sequenced in a study of early T cells in non-severe SARS-CoV-2 infection. TCRdb recomputed calls from the 5' RACE reads with MiXCR, one row per CDR3 protein. The sample carries about 83,000 distinct CDR3 sequences, about 12% recorded once. Sequenced input: whole blood. The receptors derive from an adult who was a healthcare worker with PCR-confirmed SARS-CoV-2 infection or an uninfected control (not recorded which).

This clonotype has just a few counts. This rearrangement joins TRBV10-2 to TRBJ1-3, with a possible D match to TRBD1 (6 bases). The ends were cut back, 3 bases at V and 6 bases at J, with 24 bases in the middle. Germline assignment: CDR1 WSHSY and CDR2 SAAADI. The CDR3 runs 18 residues. Written as DNA, the CDR3 is TGCGCCAGCAGTGAAGGCACTTGGCAGGTGGCAGGGGAAAACACCATATATTTT. Protein sequence: CASSEGTWQVAGENTIYF.

In its sample, this clonotype was seen many times. This chain uses TRBV12-3 or TRBV12-4 with TRBJ2-3; TRBD2 agrees at 13 bases. The CDR3 runs to 15 residues. V dropped 4 bases and J dropped 5; count of bases not matched to a gene: 3. The CDR3 DNA is TGTGCCAGCAGTTGGACTAGCGGGAGAGGAGATACGCAGTATTTT. The encoded protein is CASSWTSGRGDTQYF.

This chain connects TRBV2 to TRBJ2-2; no clear D. The V end lost 6 bases, the J end lost 4 bases, and 9 bases lay between the germline ends. CDR1 and CDR2 (germline): SNHLY, FYNNEI. The CDR3 loop spans 13 amino acids. The CDR3 sequence is CASRRSFTGELFF. In nucleotides, the CDR3 is TGTGCCAGCAGACGATCGTTCACCGGGGAGCTGTTTTTT.

This clonotype was counted many times. This rearrangement joins TRBV24-1 to TRBJ2-3; D is perhaps TRBD1 or TRBD2 (5 bases each). CDR1 is KGHDR, CDR2 SFDVKD, per germline. Trimming left V 1 base short and J 2 bases short, with 12 bases between. This CDR3 spans 16 amino acids. The CDR3 sequence: CATSDLYGTSTDTQYF. CDR3 DNA: TGTGCCACCAGTGATTTATACGGGACCTCCACAGATACGCAGTATTTT.

The chain is built from TRBV30 and TRBJ2-1; 7 nucleotides agree with TRBD1. The CDR3 length is 14 residues. V shed 4 bases and J 7 bases; nucleotides not matched to a gene: 10. The V gene's germline CDR1 is GTSNPN and CDR2 SVGIG (reference sequence). The CDR3, as DNA: TGTGCCTGGACCAAGGGGGCAGGGGGAAATGAGCAGTTCTTC. Translating it yields CAWTKGAGGNEQFF. The entire variable domain, with the rest obtained from reference TRBV30 and TRBJ2-1, is as follows: SQTIHQWPATLVQPVGSPLSLECTVEGTSNPNLYWYRQAAGRGLQLLFYSVGIGQISSEVPQNLSASRPQDRQFILSSKKLLLSDSGFYLCAWTKGAGGNEQFFGPGTRLTVL.

This clonotype was observed a handful of times. The chain couples TRBV7-9 to TRBJ2-5, with D unresolved. Between the trimmed V and J ends, which lost 3 bases and 5 bases, there was a span of 10 bases. CDR3 length: 13 amino acids. Looked up from germline, CDR1 is SEHNR and CDR2 is FQNEAQ (reference sequence). This CDR3 reads CASSFHQEETQYF. CDR3 sequence (DNA): TGTGCCAGCAGCTTCCATCAGGAGGAGACCCAGTACTTC. The variable domain in full, with the rest retrieved from reference TRBV7-9 and TRBJ2-5, is DTGVSQNPRHKITKRGQNVTFRCDPISEHNRLYWYRQTLGQGPEFLTYFQNEAQLEKSRLLSDRFSAERPKGSFSTLEIQRTEQGDSAMYLCASSFHQEETQYFGPGTRLLVL.

This chain links TRBV6-2 or TRBV6-3 with TRBJ2-7, with a weak D call TRBD2 (6 bases). The CDR3 has 14 residues. Germline CDR1 reads MNHEY; CDR2 reads SVGEGT. V lost 1 base, J lost 0 bases, and 7 bases lay in between. The CDR3 spells CASSYYGSSYEQYF. Here the CDR3 DNA reads TGTGCCAGCAGTTACTACGGGAGCTCCTACGAGCAGTACTTC.

The chain uses TRBV29-1 and TRBJ2-3; D ambiguous. Germline assignment: CDR1 SQVTM and CDR2 ANQGSEA. This CDR3 is built from 8 residues. Trimming stripped 3 bases from V and 9 bases from J, with 1 base between. CDR3 coding DNA: TGCAGCGTTGACACGCAGTATTTT. Protein: CSVDTQYF.

The chain employs TRBV7-3 and TRBJ1-2; D ambiguous. This CDR3 is 12 amino acids long. CDR1 and CDR2 from the germline V gene are SGHTA and FQGTGA. Trimming stripped 2 bases from V and 6 bases from J, with 7 bases between. The CDR3 bases are TGTGCCAGCAGCTTATTGGTCGATGGCTACACCTTC. Protein product: CASSLLVDGYTF.

This clonotype was detected only a few times. This CDR3 is CSVARDRGWQFF. DNA for the CDR3: TGCAGCGTCGCAAGGGACAGGGGCTGGCAGTTCTTC. This chain joins TRBV29-1 and TRBJ2-1; 10 positions agree with TRBD1. Germline V gene lookup returns CDR1 SQVTM and CDR2 ANQGSEA. This CDR3 has 12 residues. V shed 6 bases and J 12 bases; nucleotides not matched to a gene: 8.

This clonotype was recorded many times. This rearrangement joins TRBV7-3 to TRBJ2-2; TRBD2 agrees at 7 bases. Germline-derived CDR1 and CDR2 are SGHTA and FQGTGA. The CDR3 is made up of 16 amino acids. The J segment lost 6 bases and the V segment lost 2 bases, leaving 9 bases of the junction unmatched. The CDR3 loop is CASSLEGLGGSGELFF. In DNA form, the CDR3 reads TGTGCCAGCAGCTTAGAAGGACTAGGCGGTTCCGGGGAGCTGTTTTTT.

The J gene is TRBJ2-4, the V gene TRBV7-8; 8 bases are a match to TRBD1. Germline CDR1 SGHVS, CDR2 FQNEAQ. This CDR3 contains 16 residues. After removal of 3 bases from V and 3 bases from J, the junction contained 7 bases not matched to a gene. CDR3 region: CASSLAGGVGKNIQYF. In DNA, the CDR3 is TGTGCCAGCAGCTTGGCAGGGGGCGTGGGCAAAAACATTCAGTACTTC.

This clonotype was counted a few times. The chain is built from TRBV9 and TRBJ2-1; maybe TRBD2 (5 bases). Germline V CDR1 and CDR2: SGDLS, YYNGEE. The CDR3 sequence is 16 residues long. V was cut by 0 bases and J by 4 bases, with 14 bases left in between. This CDR3 reads CASSVGMGAVYNEQFF. CDR3 sequence (DNA): TGTGCCAGCAGCGTAGGAATGGGAGCTGTATACAATGAGCAGTTCTTC.

This clonotype was picked up many times. The CDR3 nucleotides read TGTGCCAGCAGCTTGAGTTTCCAGGGCACTGAAGCTTTCTTT. As protein: CASSLSFQGTEAFF. J is TRBJ1-1 and V is TRBV5-5, with D possibly matching TRBD1 (5 bases). The length of the CDR3 is 14 residues. V was clipped by 1 base and J by 4 bases, with 11 bases between them. From germline, CDR1 is SGHKS and CDR2 YYEKEE (reference sequence).

This clonotype was seen at least ten times. J is TRBJ2-7 and V is TRBV5-5; D is undetermined. Per germline, CDR1 SGHKS and CDR2 YYEKEE (reference sequence). V was trimmed by 0 bases and J by 3 bases, leaving 7 bases between them. The CDR3 contains 13 residues. CDR3: CASSLGENYEQYF. The CDR3 DNA follows: TGTGCCAGCAGCTTGGGTGAGAACTACGAGCAGTACTTC.

The chain links TRBV5-8 to TRBJ1-4; D is undetermined. The CDR3 runs 14 residues. Germline values: CDR1 SGHTS, CDR2 YDEGEE. Trimming left V 0 bases short and J 5 bases short, with 8 bases between. The CDR3 reads CASSLGQRNEKLFF. CDR3 DNA: TGTGCCAGCAGCTTGGGGCAGAGAAATGAAAAACTGTTTTTT.

Turning to this clonotype: A much larger clone lies one base from this, so it may be a read error. The CDR3 ends on some other residue instead of the conserved phenylalanine or tryptophan, so this is likely a read error. This CDR3 is CASTLSGRADNEQFS. The CDR3 DNA is TGTGCCAGCACCCTAAGCGGGAGGGCGGACAATGAGCAGTTCTCC. V and J are TRBV9 and TRBJ2-1; 10 bases map to TRBD2. The CDR3 contains 15 residues. Germline V CDR1 and CDR2: SGDLS, YYNGEE. V shed 6 bases, J shed 5 bases, and the junction held 8 bases outside the gene matches.

This clonotype appeared many times. V gene TRBV7-9 combines with J gene TRBJ2-1, with 8 bases identical to TRBD2. CDR1 and CDR2 from the germline V gene are SEHNR and FQNEAQ (reference sequence). CDR3 length: 16 amino acids. J was trimmed by 2 bases and V by 5 bases; bases with no gene match: 8. The CDR3 DNA reads TGTGCCAGCAGCCCTGGGGCTAGCGGGCCCTACAATGAGCAGTTCTTC. Its translation: CASSPGASGPYNEQFF.

This clonotype was seen more than once but under ten times. This chain uses TRBV10-3 with TRBJ2-7, with 14 bases aligning to TRBD2. V was clipped by 10 bases and J by 7 bases; unmatched bases: 6. Germline V gene data show CDR1 as ENHRY and CDR2 as SYGVKD. The CDR3 is made up of 13 amino acids. CDR3 coding DNA: TGTGCCAGTGGGACTAGCGGGAGCAGGGAGCAGTACTTC. Translated: CASGTSGSREQYF.

This clonotype has ten or more counts. The chain has TRBV5-5 and TRBJ2-5; D remains unclear. V was trimmed by 3 bases and J by 1 base, leaving 7 bases between them. The CDR3 length is 13 residues. Germline V CDR1 and CDR2: SGHKS, YYEKEE (reference sequence). The CDR3 DNA follows: TGTGCCAGCAGCTCTACCAGCCAAGAGACCCAGTACTTC. Translated, it gives CASSSTSQETQYF.

The chain couples TRBV6-2 or TRBV6-3 to TRBJ2-1, with 9 bases fitting TRBD2. Germline loops: CDR1 MNHEY, CDR2 SVGEGT. The CDR3 length is 15 residues. J lost 8 bases, V lost 0 bases, and 5 bases had no gene match. In nucleotides, the CDR3 is TGTGCCAGCAGTTACTCCAGCGGGAGGCTTTATGAGCAGTTCTTC. This encodes CASSYSSGRLYEQFF.

This chain links TRBV7-9 with TRBJ2-5; D tentatively reads TRBD1 or TRBD2 (7 bases each). From germline, CDR1 is SEHNR and CDR2 FQNEAQ (reference sequence). This CDR3 is 18 amino acids long. The germline V and J ends were trimmed by 7 bases and 3 bases, with 27 bases remaining between them. DNA for the CDR3: TGTGCCAGCACCAACGACCCCCTTCGCCCAGGGGGGGAAGAGACCCAGTACTTC. The encoded protein is CASTNDPLRPGGEETQYF.

This clonotype has a handful of counts. One base away lies a much larger clone, so this may be a sequencing read error. The gene calls are TRBV11-2 and TRBJ2-5, with 7 bases that match TRBD1. V shed 0 bases, J shed 3 bases, and the junction held 7 bases outside the gene matches. The CDR3 loop spans 16 amino acids. From germline, CDR1 is SGHAT and CDR2 FQNNGV. CDR3 amino acids: CASSLDRGTAKETQYF. As DNA, the CDR3 is TGTGCCAGCAGCTTAGATCGAGGGACAGCGAAAGAGACCCAGTACTTC.

In this sample, this clonotype turned up a few times. This chain joins TRBV15 and TRBJ2-3; D ambiguous. The V and J ends lost 4 bases and 0 bases respectively, with 2 bases between them. In germline, CDR1 is LNHNV, CDR2 YYDKDF (reference sequence). The CDR3 totals 12 residues. This chain's CDR3 is CATSTSTDTQYF. The CDR3 nucleotides read TGTGCCACCAGCACCAGCACAGATACGCAGTATTTT.